These 30 T cell receptor beta chains originate from one sample sequenced in a study of sequential checkpoint blockade in melanoma. Specified treatment: randomized to nivolumab then ipilimumab (arm A) or the reverse (arm B). Libraries were prepared by immunoSEQ multiplex PCR; TCRdb keeps only in-frame clonotypes and omits some of them. The table has 9,900 or so clones, roughly 28% seen once. The source was tumor tissue (inferred from file names), collected from a patient given nivolumab and ipilimumab in sequence. These receptors were obtained from a human donor with melanoma.

The rearrangement links TRBV29-1 to TRBJ2-1; 8 bases line up with TRBD2. Losses at the gene ends were 4 bases for V and 9 bases for J; bases not matched to a gene: 8. The CDR3 runs 13 residues. Germline loops: CDR1 SQVTM, CDR2 ANQGSEA. The CDR3 here is CSVGGLALVEQFF. DNA for the CDR3: TGCAGCGTTGGCGGACTAGCCTTGGTTGAGCAGTTCTTC.

This clone was counted many times. The V gene is TRBV6-8, the J gene TRBJ2-7; no definite D call. The CDR3 spans 16 residues. The V gene's germline CDR1 is MNHGY and CDR2 SAAAGT. The germline V and J ends were trimmed by 7 bases and 7 bases, with 26 bases remaining between them. As DNA, the CDR3 is TGTGCCAGCACCAATATCCCCTCACATGCCGTTAGTGAGCAGTACTTC. This translates into CASTNIPSHAVSEQYF.

This chain links TRBV30 with TRBJ1-2; D perhaps matches TRBD1 (5 bases). Germline CDR1 is GTSNPN and CDR2 is SVGIG (reference sequence). V lost 5 bases to trimming and J lost 4 bases, with 11 bases between them. CDR3 size: 12 residues. The CDR3 here is CAWGRDVYGYTF. CDR3 sequence (DNA): TGTGCCTGGGGCCGGGACGTCTATGGCTACACCTTC.

This clone was seen a handful of times. The chain joins TRBV23-1 to TRBJ2-5, with 9 bases aligning to TRBD1. TRBV23-1 is placed among ORFs of uncertain function. The J segment lost 4 bases and the V segment lost 6 bases, leaving 3 bases of the junction unmatched. The CDR3 runs 13 residues. DNA for the CDR3: TGCGCCAGCAGACCGGGACAGGGAGAGACCCAGTACTTC. As protein: CASRPGQGETQYF.

This clone was recorded a few times. The chain recombines TRBV19 with TRBJ2-5, with D uncertain. Trimming pared 5 bases from V and 0 bases from J, leaving 4 bases between. From germline, CDR1 is LNHDA and CDR2 SQIVND (reference sequence). The CDR3 spans 12 residues. This CDR3 is CASSGHQETQYF. The CDR3 nucleotides are TGTGCCAGTAGTGGACACCAAGAGACCCAGTACTTC.

The chain joins TRBV7-2 to TRBJ2-3; D gene uncertain. The germline CDR1 and CDR2 sequences are SGHTA and FQGNSA. The V end lost 5 bases, the J end lost 2 bases, and 8 bases lay between the germline ends. CDR3 size: 13 residues. CDR3 in DNA: TGTGCCAGCAGCCCCCCCTCCACAGATACGCAGTATTTT. Residues: CASSPPSTDTQYF. The complete variable domain, with remaining parts taken from reference TRBV7-2 and TRBJ2-3, reads GAGVSQSPSNKVTEKGKDVELRCDPISGHTALYWYRQSLGQGLEFLIYFQGNSAPDKSGLPSDRFSAERTGGSVSTLTIQRTQQEDSAVYLCASSPPSTDTQYFGPGTRLTVL.

This clone was seen just once. V gene TRBV19 combines with J gene TRBJ2-6; either TRBD1 or TRBD2 may fit D (5 bases each). This CDR3 has 13 residues. Germline lookup yields CDR1 LNHDA and CDR2 SQIVND (reference sequence). V gave up 11 bases and J gave up 4 bases, with 12 bases separating them. The CDR3 DNA follows: TGTGCCGCCGGGGCAGCCGGGGCCAACGTCCTGACTTTC. Amino acid sequence: CAAGAAGANVLTF.

This clone has just a few counts. The chain employs TRBV30 and TRBJ2-1; the D is unclear. The V gene lost 0 bases and the J gene lost 0 bases, with 9 bases spanning the gap. There are 15 residues in the CDR3. The V gene's germline CDR1 is GTSNPN and CDR2 SVGIG (reference sequence). The CDR3 coding sequence is TGTGCCTGGAGTGTACGTACCAGCTCCTACAATGAGCAGTTCTTC. Protein: CAWSVRTSSYNEQFF.

The rearrangement links TRBV15 to TRBJ2-1, with TRBD2 matching over 7 bases. CDR1 and CDR2 (germline): LNHNV, YYDKDF (reference sequence). The CDR3 is made up of 17 amino acids. Trimming at V came to 1 base and at J to 1 base, leaving 7 bases not matched to a gene. The CDR3 DNA is TGTGCCACCAGCAGAGGCTTAATCGGGGGGTCCTACAATGAGCAGTTCTTC. Translating gives CATSRGLIGGSYNEQFF.

The rearrangement joins TRBV6-8 to TRBJ2-7; D remains ambiguous. The CDR3 is 12 residues long. Trimming took 6 bases from V and 6 from J, leaving 12 bases between them. Germline CDR1 reads MNHGY; CDR2 reads SAAAGT. The CDR3 loop reads CASRLTESEQYF. CDR3 bases: TGTGCCAGCAGACTGACGGAATCCGAGCAGTACTTC.

The gene calls are TRBV30 and TRBJ1-1; no clear D gene. Germline CDR1 GTSNPN, CDR2 SVGIG (reference sequence). V lost 3 bases, J lost 1 base, and 9 bases lay in between. This CDR3 region has 13 residues. CDR3 sequence reads: CAWSFGSNTEAFF. DNA for the CDR3: TGTGCCTGGAGCTTCGGCTCGAACACTGAAGCTTTCTTT.

This sequence joins TRBV6-8 and TRBJ2-7; 7 positions match TRBD1. V shed 6 bases and J 5 bases; nucleotides not matched to a gene: 4. The germline V gene has CDR1 MNHGY and CDR2 SAAAGT. The CDR3 spans 12 residues. The CDR3 DNA reads as TGTGCCAGCAGGTCACAGGGGAACGAGCAGTACTTC. Protein sequence: CASRSQGNEQYF.

V gene TRBV6-8 combines with J gene TRBJ1-1; D is ambiguous. Trimming pared 6 bases from V and 10 bases from J, leaving 18 bases between. Germline lookup yields CDR1 MNHGY and CDR2 SAAAGT. The CDR3 covers 13 residues. In nucleotides, the CDR3 is TGTGCCAGCAGCCTCACGGTAACGAGAGGAGCTTTCTTT. As protein: CASSLTVTRGAFF.

This clone was counted a few times. The chain combines TRBV4-1 with TRBJ2-3; possibly TRBD2 for D (6 bases). The CDR3 extends over 16 amino acids. Germline V lookup: CDR1 MGHRA, CDR2 YSYEKL. Trimming left V 0 bases short and J 2 bases short, with 12 bases between. The CDR3 loop is CASSQDFRGNTDTQYF. The CDR3 nucleotides are TGCGCCAGCAGCCAAGATTTCCGGGGGAACACAGATACGCAGTATTTT.

At least ten counts were recorded for this clone. The rearrangement joins TRBV11-3 to TRBJ2-7, with a possible D match to TRBD1 (6 bases). V lost 1 base and J 4 bases, leaving 14 bases between the germline ends. CDR3 length: 15 amino acids. Germline V gene lookup returns CDR1 SGHNT and CDR2 YENEEA. For the CDR3, the DNA is TGTGCCAGCAGCTTAGTTCAGGGGCCCTCTTACGAGCAGTACTTC. Amino acid sequence: CASSLVQGPSYEQYF.

This clone was recorded a few times. The rearrangement links TRBV9 to TRBJ2-5; D might be TRBD1 (5 bases). CDR3 size: 14 residues. V lost 5 bases to trimming and J lost 10 bases, with 21 bases between them. CDR1 and CDR2 from the germline V gene are SGDLS and YYNGEE. The CDR3 DNA follows: TGTGCCAGCAGTCTCAGGGTATTGGGTGATGACCAGTACTTC. It encodes CASSLRVLGDDQYF.

This chain joins TRBV29-1 and TRBJ2-5; the D gene is possibly TRBD2 (7 bases). V lost 4 bases and J lost 1, with 16 bases in between. This CDR3 has 15 residues. Per germline, CDR1 SQVTM and CDR2 ANQGSEA. In nucleotides, the CDR3 is TGCAGCGTTGGGGGGGGCCCAGATTTCCAAGAGACCCAGTACTTC. This codes for CSVGGGPDFQETQYF.

This chain uses TRBV7-1 with TRBJ2-1; weak D call: TRBD2 (6 bases). TRBV7-1 is an ORF for which the function is uncertain. Trimming removed 5 bases from V and 8 bases from J, with 13 bases in between. The CDR3 consists of 13 residues. CDR3 DNA sequence: TGTGCCAGCAGCCCGGCGACTAGGGATGAGCAGTTCTTC. Residues: CASSPATRDEQFF.

The V and J genes are TRBV9 and TRBJ1-1; D not certain. The V gene lost 3 bases and the J gene lost 4 bases, with 13 bases spanning the gap. Germline V gene lookup returns CDR1 SGDLS and CDR2 YYNGEE. CDR3 size: 14 residues. The CDR3 sequence is CASSGTSVGTEAFF. The CDR3 DNA reads as TGTGCCAGCAGCGGGACTTCCGTGGGCACTGAAGCTTTCTTT.

There are many counts of this clone. This sequence joins TRBV6-8 and TRBJ2-3; 14 bases line up with TRBD2. The junction had 5 bases not matched to a gene; V was cut back by 2 bases and J by 4 bases. The CDR3 runs to 17 residues. The germline V gene has CDR1 MNHGY and CDR2 SAAAGT. As DNA, the CDR3 is TGTGCCAGCAGTTACACGGGACTAGCGGGGGTCCCAGATACGCAGTATTTT. Its protein product is CASSYTGLAGVPDTQYF.

A few counts support this clone. The genes are TRBV9 and TRBJ2-1; D not resolved. The CDR3 is made up of 15 amino acids. Trimming took 3 bases from V and 5 from J, leaving 15 bases between them. Germline CDR1 SGDLS, CDR2 YYNGEE. For the CDR3, the DNA is TGTGCCAGCAGCGGAACAATCGACACGCACAATGAGCAGTTCTTC. This sequence encodes CASSGTIDTHNEQFF.

V usage is TRBV5-1 and J usage is TRBJ1-5, with 9 bases lining up with TRBD1. V trimming: 4 bases; J trimming: 7 bases; junction bases outside the gene matches: 6. The CDR3 covers 14 residues. Germline values: CDR1 SGHRS, CDR2 YFSETQ. In nucleotides, the CDR3 is TGCGCCAGCAGCGCGGGACAGGGTAACCAGCCCCAGCATTTT. Translating it yields CASSAGQGNQPQHF.

The chain joins TRBV30 to TRBJ2-7; no reliable D call. V lost 1 base, J lost 4 bases, and 5 bases lay in between. There are 11 residues in the CDR3. CDR1 is GTSNPN, CDR2 SVGIG, per germline (reference sequence). The CDR3 reads CAWSGGYEQYF. As DNA, the CDR3 is TGTGCCTGGAGTGGAGGTTACGAGCAGTACTTC.

The chain joins TRBV19 to TRBJ2-4; D gene ambiguous. The germline V gene encodes CDR1 LNHDA and CDR2 SQIVND (reference sequence). CDR3 size: 15 residues. With 4 bases removed from V and 5 bases from J, the gap between germline ends came to 15 bases. CDR3 DNA: TGTGCCAGTAGTACCTCGGCCGGACCTCAAAACATTCAGTACTTC. Encoded protein: CASSTSAGPQNIQYF. The full variable domain, rest sourced from reference TRBV19 and TRBJ2-4, is DGGITQSPKYLFRKEGQNVTLSCEQNLNHDAMYWYRQDPGQGLRLIYYSQIVNDFQKGDIAEGYSVSREKKESFPLTVTSAQKNPTAFYLCASSTSAGPQNIQYFGAGTRLSVL.

This clone was detected ten times or more. This chain joins TRBV6-8 and TRBJ1-1; D might be TRBD1 (5 bases). Germline CDR1 is MNHGY and CDR2 is SAAAGT. With 6 bases removed from V and 6 bases from J, the gap between germline ends came to 14 bases. The CDR3 sequence is 13 residues long. The CDR3 spells CASSIRVRAEAFF. CDR3 DNA sequence: TGTGCCAGCAGCATCAGGGTGAGGGCTGAAGCTTTCTTT.

The CDR3 sequence is CASSLDIGGANTEAFF. Here the CDR3 DNA reads TGCGCCAGCAGCTTGGATATTGGGGGCGCGAACACTGAAGCTTTCTTT. This chain links TRBV5-1 with TRBJ1-1, with a possible D match to TRBD1 (6 bases). CDR1 is SGHRS and CDR2 is YFSETQ in the germline V gene. This CDR3 contains 16 residues. Trimming shortened V by 0 bases and J by 1 base, and 13 bases separated the two germline ends. Supplemented by reference TRBV5-1 and TRBJ1-1, the full variable domain reads KAGVTQTPRYLIKTRGQQVTLSCSPISGHRSVSWYQQTPGQGLQFLFEYFSETQRNKGNFPGRFSGRQFSNSRSEMNVSTLELGDSALYLCASSLDIGGANTEAFFGQGTRLTVV.

The chain joins TRBV23-1 to TRBJ2-1, with 7 nucleotides matching TRBD1. TRBV23-1 is an open reading frame, and its role is uncertain. This CDR3 contains 16 residues. After removal of 6 bases from V and 3 bases from J, the junction contained 11 bases not matched to a gene. Written as DNA, the CDR3 is TGCGCCAGCAGCCAAGATCAAGGGGGCAACTACAATGAGCAGTTCTTC. It is translated as CASSQDQGGNYNEQFF.

This clone occurred once. The chain links TRBV18 to TRBJ2-3; D might be TRBD2 (5 bases). The ends were cut back, 3 bases at V and 2 bases at J, with 15 bases in the middle. The CDR3 is 16 amino acids. Germline-derived CDR1 and CDR2 are KGHSH and LQKENI. The CDR3 spells CASSPAEGPLTDTQYF. The CDR3 DNA sequence: TGTGCCAGCTCACCGGCCGAGGGTCCCCTCACAGATACGCAGTATTTT.

This clone was counted at least ten times. This chain uses TRBV11-3 with TRBJ1-5; D is possibly TRBD1 (6 bases). The CDR3 runs 16 residues. Deletions cut 3 bases from V and 5 bases from J, with 17 bases between. Germline V gene sequence: CDR1 SGHNT, CDR2 YENEEA. CDR3 region: CASSLDGGDTYQPQHF. DNA for the CDR3: TGTGCCAGCAGCTTGGATGGGGGGGACACCTATCAGCCCCAGCATTTT.

This chain uses TRBV11-3 with TRBJ2-1; D unclear. Germline V lookup: CDR1 SGHNT, CDR2 YENEEA. V shed 5 bases and J shed 13 bases, with 21 bases lying between them. This CDR3 contains 14 residues. DNA of the CDR3: TGTGCCAGCAGCGTTACCTCGAGCCTCCAATCCCAGTTCTTC. Encoded protein: CASSVTSSLQSQFF.